This T cell receptor (beta chain) comes out of a study of blood T cell repertoires in COVID-19. Overall study context: Specimens from acute and convalescent COVID-19 originated in the United States, Italy and Spain.

Germline lookup yields CDR1 LGHNA and CDR2 YNFKEQ. V was trimmed by 0 bases and J by 9 bases, leaving 15 bases between them. This CDR3 has 15 amino acids. Authors' processing steps: Amplification of reference gene primers was used by the study to estimate nucleated cell counts. Only in-frame clones appear in the TCRdb table, and some are missing; sequencing was by immunoSEQ multiplex PCR. V, J and clone size reflect that table, while D and trimming were determined from the DNA. The sample contains more than 45,000 clones, around 90% of which appear only once. The chain couples TRBV4-2 to TRBJ1-5; D not certain. This TCR was recovered from a man in his 70s with active COVID-19. The specimen sequenced was peripheral blood. In nucleotides, the CDR3 is TGTGCCAGCAGCCAAGATCTGGTGGTCCGGGGGCCCCAGCATTTT. Protein sequence: CASSQDLVVRGPQHF.